This TCR beta chain comes out of a study of T cell changes during pregnancy in multiple sclerosis. Germline trimming cut 7 bases from V and 4 bases from J; bases unmatched to any gene: 15. Germline values: CDR1 MDHEN, CDR2 SYDVKM. The CDR3 runs 17 residues. The method was immunoSEQ multiplex PCR; TCRdb's version includes in-frame clones alone and lacks a portion of them. The table records tens of thousands of clones, approximately 94% of them present only once. The chain recombines TRBV28 with TRBJ1-3, with 8 bases lining up with TRBD1. This TCR came from a female donor with multiple sclerosis, enrolled in a pregnancy study. This specimen was CD4+ T cells from peripheral blood mononuclear cells, taken before pregnancy. CDR3 region: CASTTPALTGGGNTIYF. The CDR3 nucleotides read TGTGCCAGCACGACGCCGGCGCTAACAGGGGGAGGAAACACCATATATTTT.